This T cell receptor (beta chain) came from a study of shared clonotypes between healthy human individuals. Study information: Serving as donors were two women and a few men, whose ages spanned 18 to 49. Points from the study as a whole: Incomplete sequencing of sorted subsets was indicated by rarefaction despite large depth. In a handful of donors, about 5% of naive CD4 clonotypes appeared in common. What naive subsets generally showed was a larger estimated richness than memory subsets showed.

A note on this clone: Its antigen is undetermined. The same CDR3 arises from other DNA sequences in this sample as well.

Sequenced by immunoSEQ multiplex PCR; TCRdb stores in-frame clones only, minus some. The sample includes about 1.5 million clones, roughly 98% of them seen just once. The CDR3 is made up of 12 amino acids. V was trimmed by 3 bases and J by 4 bases, leaving 7 bases between them. From germline, CDR1 is MDHEN and CDR2 SYDVKM. The sequencing input was naive CD4+ T cells sorted from blood. The subset here: CD45RA+ positively selected. The chain employs TRBV28 and TRBJ2-7; unclear D gene. This TCR came from a man aged 25-45 years in good health. CDR3 DNA: TGTGCCAGCAGTTTGTCTTATTACGAGCAGTACTTC. The encoded protein is CASSLSYYEQYF.